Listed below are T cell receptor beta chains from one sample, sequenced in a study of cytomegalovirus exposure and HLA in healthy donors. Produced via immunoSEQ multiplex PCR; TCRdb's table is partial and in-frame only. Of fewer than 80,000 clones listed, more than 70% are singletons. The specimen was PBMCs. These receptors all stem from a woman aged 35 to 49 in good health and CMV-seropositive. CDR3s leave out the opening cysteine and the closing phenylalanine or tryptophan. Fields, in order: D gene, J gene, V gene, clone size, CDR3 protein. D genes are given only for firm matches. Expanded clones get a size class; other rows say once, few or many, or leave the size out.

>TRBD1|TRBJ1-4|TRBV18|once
ASSPTGVEEKLF
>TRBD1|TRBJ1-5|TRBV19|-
ASSIGDRAPQPQH
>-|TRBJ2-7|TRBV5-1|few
ASSPTQGGGGEQY
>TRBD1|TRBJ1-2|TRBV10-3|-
AISDGDRDGYT
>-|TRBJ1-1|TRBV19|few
ASSPYWAGTEAF
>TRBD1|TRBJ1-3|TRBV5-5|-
ASRLQGAPGNTIY
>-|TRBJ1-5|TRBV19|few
ASSTSRQEQPQH
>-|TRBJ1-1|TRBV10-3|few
AISVGDSEAF
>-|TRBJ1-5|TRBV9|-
ASSPQGVNQPQH
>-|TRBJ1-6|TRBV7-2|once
ASSSRRGESPLH
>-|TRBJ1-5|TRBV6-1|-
GISENQPQH
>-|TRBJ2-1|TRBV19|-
ASSIFGNEQF
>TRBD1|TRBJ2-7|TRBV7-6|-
ASSNSGTGAEQY
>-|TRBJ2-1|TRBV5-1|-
ASSLGKGGSYNEQF
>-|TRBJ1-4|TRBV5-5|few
ASSSTPALNEKLF
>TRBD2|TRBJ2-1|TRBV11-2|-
ASSLGTSGESEQF
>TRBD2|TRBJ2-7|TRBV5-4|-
ASSYPGGRNGEQY
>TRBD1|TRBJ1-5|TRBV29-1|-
SVVETGPGQPQH
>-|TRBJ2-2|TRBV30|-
AWKGAINTGELF
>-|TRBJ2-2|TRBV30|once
AWSVQLAPGELF
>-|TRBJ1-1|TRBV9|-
ASSKTGWADTEAF
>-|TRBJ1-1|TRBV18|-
ASSPVDRLNTEAF
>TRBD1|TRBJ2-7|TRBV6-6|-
ASSSTGTGTYEQY
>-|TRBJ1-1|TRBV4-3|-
ASSQEGRGTEAF
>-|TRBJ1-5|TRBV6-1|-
ASSGGGNSNQPQH
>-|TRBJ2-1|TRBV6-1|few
ASSVRVAFAQF
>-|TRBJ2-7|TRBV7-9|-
ASSPPGPSETYEQY
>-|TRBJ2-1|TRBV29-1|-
SVDFRGGEQF
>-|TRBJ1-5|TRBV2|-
ASRAARTYSNQPQH
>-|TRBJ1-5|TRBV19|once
ASKLQLYSNQPQH
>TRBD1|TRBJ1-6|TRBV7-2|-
ASSTVPGGGSPLH
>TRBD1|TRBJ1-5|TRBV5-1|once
ASSLGTGRDQPQH
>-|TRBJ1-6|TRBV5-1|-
ASSLGPDSYNSPLH
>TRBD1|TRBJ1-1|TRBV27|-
ASRNLAGGNTEAF
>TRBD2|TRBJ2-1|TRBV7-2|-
ASSLARGGNEQF
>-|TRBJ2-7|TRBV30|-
AWSAGGIRYEQY
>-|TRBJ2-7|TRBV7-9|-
SSSPQDRGILY
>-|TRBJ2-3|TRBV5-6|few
ASSSAGTADTQY
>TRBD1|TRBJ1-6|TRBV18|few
ASSPWGQGENSPLH
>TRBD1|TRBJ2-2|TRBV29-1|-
SAGQGDAGELF
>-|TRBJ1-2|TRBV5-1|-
ASSPDDSSGYT
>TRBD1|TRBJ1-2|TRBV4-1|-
ASSQGTGGGGGYGYT
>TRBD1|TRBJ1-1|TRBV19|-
ASSIVLGTGDTEAF
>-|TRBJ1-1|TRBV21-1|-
ASSARGRRRANEAF
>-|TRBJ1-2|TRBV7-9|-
ASSLGTVPGNGYT
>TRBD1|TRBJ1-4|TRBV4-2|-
ASRSGTGDEKLF